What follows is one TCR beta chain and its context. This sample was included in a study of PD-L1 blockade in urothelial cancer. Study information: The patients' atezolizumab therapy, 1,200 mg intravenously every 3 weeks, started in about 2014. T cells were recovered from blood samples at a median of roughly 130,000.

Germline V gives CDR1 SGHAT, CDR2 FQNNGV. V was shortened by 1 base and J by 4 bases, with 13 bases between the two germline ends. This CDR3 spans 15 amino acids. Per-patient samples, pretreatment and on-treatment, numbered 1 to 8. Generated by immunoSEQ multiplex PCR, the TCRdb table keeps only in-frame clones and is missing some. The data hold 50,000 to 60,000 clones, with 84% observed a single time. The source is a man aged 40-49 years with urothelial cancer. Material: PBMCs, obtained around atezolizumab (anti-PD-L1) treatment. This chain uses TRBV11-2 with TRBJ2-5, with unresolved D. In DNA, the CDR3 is TGTGCCAGCAGCTTAGGTGACAATGGGCCAGAGACCCAGTACTTC. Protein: CASSLGDNGPETQYF.